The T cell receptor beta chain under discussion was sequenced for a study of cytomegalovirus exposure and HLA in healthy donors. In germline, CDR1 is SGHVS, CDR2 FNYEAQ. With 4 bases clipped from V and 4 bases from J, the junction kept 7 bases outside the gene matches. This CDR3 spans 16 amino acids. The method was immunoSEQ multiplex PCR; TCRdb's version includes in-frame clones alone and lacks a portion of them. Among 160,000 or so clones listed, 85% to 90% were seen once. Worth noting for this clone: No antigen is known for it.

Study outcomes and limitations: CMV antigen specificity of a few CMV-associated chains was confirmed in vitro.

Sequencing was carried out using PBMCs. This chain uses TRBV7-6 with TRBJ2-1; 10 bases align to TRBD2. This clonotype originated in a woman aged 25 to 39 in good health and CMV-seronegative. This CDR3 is CASSSDSGGPYNEQFF. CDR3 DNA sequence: TGTGCCAGCAGCTCCGATAGCGGGGGGCCTTACAATGAGCAGTTCTTC.